The source of this T cell receptor beta chain is a study of T cells in Graves' hyperthyroidism and ophthalmopathy. RNA transcripts provided the source from which TCR beta CDR3 regions were amplified. The HTBI set primed first-round TCR CDR3 RT-PCR. Via MiXCR, TCRdb re-called the multiplex PCR reads, giving one row per CDR3 protein. The data contain about 570,000 distinct CDR3 sequences, 35% to 55% of them singletons. This clonotype was recorded at least ten times. The sequenced sample consisted of peripheral blood or thyroid tissue (not recorded which). The TCR comes from an adult woman with Graves' disease, either hyperthyroidism or ophthalmopathy (not recorded which).

The CDR3 nucleotides are TGTGCCAGCAGCCCGGAAGAGACGAACACTGAAGCTTTCTTT. As protein: CASSPEETNTEAFF. The genes are TRBV12-3 or TRBV12-4 and TRBJ1-1, with D unresolved. This CDR3 is 14 amino acids long. V lost 6 bases, J lost 1 base, and 12 bases lay in between.